These 27 T cell receptor beta chains came from one sample sequenced in a study of blood T cell repertoires in COVID-19. This table comes from immunoSEQ multiplex PCR, and its TCRdb copy is limited to in-frame clones, with some not included. This sample has under 250,000 clones, with around 80% found just once. The sample was peripheral blood. Source of these receptors: a middle-aged woman with acute or convalescent COVID-19.

On this clone: The sample has other DNA sequences that encode this CDR3 too. V and J are TRBV27 and TRBJ1-1, with D uncertain. V lost 3 bases, J lost 1 base, and 6 bases lay in between. The germline V gene encodes CDR1 MNHEY and CDR2 SMNVEV (reference sequence). CDR3 length equals 13 residues. CDR3 in amino acids: CASSFRGNTEAFF. CDR3 coding DNA: TGTGCCAGCAGTTTTCGGGGGAACACTGAAGCTTTCTTT.

This clone was observed a few times. The V gene is TRBV29-1, the J gene TRBJ1-2, with D maybe TRBD1 (5 bases). V lost 0 bases to trimming and J lost 4 bases, with 18 bases between them. The CDR3 loop spans 16 amino acids. Germline CDR1 and CDR2: SQVTM and ANQGSEA. The DNA for the CDR3 is TGCAGCGTTGAAGATCCCTCGGCAGGGATTGCCTATGGCTACACCTTC. This gives the protein CSVEDPSAGIAYGYTF.

This chain uses TRBV20-1 with TRBJ2-7; weak D call: TRBD2 (6 bases). CDR1 is DFQATT and CDR2 is SNEGSKA in the germline V gene (reference sequence). CDR3 size: 15 residues. V lost 3 bases to trimming and J lost 1 base, with 16 bases between them. Here the CDR3 reads CSASVLGGKSYEQYF. The DNA of the CDR3 is TGCAGTGCTAGTGTTTTGGGAGGAAAGTCCTACGAGCAGTACTTC.

A remark on this clone: Other nucleotide sequences in the sample specify the same CDR3. The chain links TRBV27 to TRBJ2-7; 7 bases align to TRBD1. Per germline, CDR1 MNHEY and CDR2 SMNVEV (reference sequence). With V trimmed by 5 bases and J by 2 bases, 3 bases remained unmatched. This CDR3 has 13 amino acids. CDR3 residues: CASSRDSTYEQYF. CDR3 DNA: TGTGCCAGCAGTCGGGACAGCACCTACGAGCAGTACTTC.

The chain joins TRBV19 to TRBJ2-7, with 12 bases identical to TRBD2. Germline V gives CDR1 LNHDA, CDR2 SQIVND (reference sequence). The trim removed 7 bases at V and 2 bases at J, leaving 6 bases unmatched. The CDR3 contains 15 residues. CDR3 amino acids: CASTLTSGGPYEQYF. DNA of the CDR3: TGTGCCAGTACCCTGACTAGCGGGGGACCCTACGAGCAGTACTTC.

This clone occurred a few times. V and J are TRBV15 and TRBJ2-1, with 7 nucleotides matching TRBD1. J lost 6 bases, V lost 3 bases, and 2 bases had no gene match. The germline CDR1 and CDR2 sequences are LNHNV and YYDKDF (reference sequence). The CDR3 sequence is 13 residues long. The CDR3 region has the DNA TGTGCCACCAGCAGGGGACAGAGCAATGAGCAGTTCTTC. Translated, it gives CATSRGQSNEQFF. The variable domain in full, with the rest retrieved from reference TRBV15 and TRBJ2-1, is DAMVIQNPRYQVTQFGKPVTLSCSQTLNHNVMYWYQQKSSQAPKLLFHYYDKDFNNEADTPDNFQSRRPNTSFCFLDIRSPGLGDTAMYLCATSRGQSNEQFFGPGTRLTVL.

The J gene is TRBJ2-2, the V gene TRBV6-5, with TRBD2 matching 10 bases. The CDR3 extends over 13 amino acids. The V gene's germline CDR1 is MNHEY and CDR2 SVGAGI. V was pared by 7 bases and J by 6 bases, with 2 bases of the junction left unmatched. Here the CDR3 reads CASTSGGAGELFF. The CDR3 nucleotides are TGTGCCAGCACCAGCGGGGGGGCCGGGGAGCTGTTTTTT.

The chain links TRBV30 to TRBJ1-1; perhaps TRBD1 as D (6 bases). Trimming took 3 bases from V and 3 from J, leaving 17 bases between them. Germline lookup yields CDR1 GTSNPN and CDR2 SVGIG (reference sequence). This CDR3 is 15 amino acids long. The CDR3 DNA follows: TGTGCCTGGAGGAAATTACAGGGTAGGGACACTGAAGCTTTCTTT. Encoded protein: CAWRKLQGRDTEAFF.

The count of this clone is one. Relative to the germline gene, one junction end is altered; a read error may explain this. Other DNA sequences in this sample translate to the same CDR3. This chain uses TRBV10-3 with TRBJ2-7; TRBD1 matches 8 bases. CDR3 size: 16 residues. Germline lookup yields CDR1 ENHRY and CDR2 SYGVKD. The CDR3 loop is CAIKLTRGQGGYEQYF. For the CDR3, the DNA is TGTGCCATCAAGTTGACGAGAGGACAGGGAGGTTACGAGCAGTACTTT.

This rearrangement joins TRBV5-6 to TRBJ2-7; D possibly corresponds to TRBD1 (6 bases). The germline CDR1 and CDR2 sequences are SGHDT and YYEEEE. This CDR3 is built from 13 residues. Trimming removed 0 bases from V and 5 bases from J, with 9 bases in between. CDR3: CASSLAGVNEQYF. In DNA form, the CDR3 reads TGTGCCAGCAGCTTGGCAGGGGTCAACGAGCAGTACTTC.

V and J are TRBV18 and TRBJ2-1, with 11 positions matching TRBD2. V dropped 1 base and J dropped 0; count of bases not matched to a gene: 5. Germline V gene data show CDR1 as KGHSH and CDR2 as LQKENI. The CDR3 loop spans 18 amino acids. CDR3 coding DNA: TGTGCCAGCTCACCACGACGTAGCGGGGGGGCCTCCTACAATGAGCAGTTCTTC. Protein sequence: CASSPRRSGGASYNEQFF.

The chain has TRBV7-2 and TRBJ2-5; TRBD2 aligns across 8 bases. The germline V gene has CDR1 SGHTA and CDR2 FQGNSA. The CDR3 is made up of 15 amino acids. The trim removed 5 bases at V and 8 bases at J, leaving 13 bases unmatched. CDR3 DNA sequence: TGTGCCAGCAGCCAAACAGCGGGGGAGCCCGTAACCCAGTACTTC. It codes for CASSQTAGEPVTQYF.

V is TRBV5-6 and J is TRBJ2-7; 10 bases fit TRBD2. With V trimmed by 0 bases and J by 0 bases, 9 bases remained unmatched. Germline V CDR1 and CDR2: SGHDT, YYEEEE. This CDR3 is built from 18 residues. The CDR3 region is CASSLEGSGGISSYEQYF. The CDR3 region has the DNA TGTGCCAGCAGCTTGGAGGGTAGCGGGGGGATAAGCTCCTACGAGCAGTACTTC.

The V and J genes are TRBV19 and TRBJ2-7; 7 bases agree with TRBD1. Germline loops: CDR1 LNHDA, CDR2 SQIVND (reference sequence). The junction had 4 bases not matched to a gene; V was cut back by 3 bases and J by 2 bases. The CDR3 totals 14 residues. The CDR3 DNA is TGTGCCAGTAGTATGACAGGGCTCCCCTACGAGCAGTACTTC. This gives the protein CASSMTGLPYEQYF.

CDR3 residues: CASTGAGGYKAGELFF. CDR3 in DNA: TGTGCCAGCACAGGAGCGGGGGGGTACAAGGCCGGGGAGCTGTTTTTT. V gene TRBV2 combines with J gene TRBJ2-2; 10 nucleotides agree with TRBD2. After removal of 7 bases from V and 6 bases from J, the junction contained 11 bases not matched to a gene. This CDR3 region has 16 residues. In germline, CDR1 is SNHLY, CDR2 FYNNEI.

The rearrangement uses TRBV19 and TRBJ2-1; D is unresolved. Germline loops: CDR1 LNHDA, CDR2 SQIVND (reference sequence). Trimming pared 0 bases from V and 2 bases from J, leaving 5 bases between. The CDR3 totals 14 residues. The CDR3 coding sequence is TGTGCCAGTAGTATAGATCAGGCCTACAATGAGCAGTTCTTC. Translated, it gives CASSIDQAYNEQFF.

The rearrangement links TRBV7-9 to TRBJ1-1, with D hard to call. The V gene's germline CDR1 is SEHNR and CDR2 FQNEAQ (reference sequence). The CDR3 has 13 residues. Between the trimmed V and J ends, which lost 1 base and 7 bases, there was a span of 10 bases. The CDR3 loop reads CASSLEPGFEAFF. As DNA, the CDR3 is TGTGCCAGCAGCTTAGAACCGGGATTTGAAGCTTTCTTT.

This clone was observed once. The V gene is TRBV7-9, the J gene TRBJ2-2; TRBD2 matches at 7 bases. The CDR3 sequence is 14 residues long. The junction had 5 bases not matched to a gene; V was cut back by 8 bases and J by 2 bases. Germline lookup yields CDR1 SEHNR and CDR2 FQNEAQ (reference sequence). The CDR3 region is CASLGGDNTGELFF. CDR3 DNA sequence: TGTGCCAGCTTGGGAGGGGATAACACCGGGGAGCTGTTTTTT.

The chain recombines TRBV18 with TRBJ2-1; 9 nucleotides agree with TRBD2. The length of the CDR3 is 16 residues. Germline lookup yields CDR1 KGHSH and CDR2 LQKENI. With V trimmed by 5 bases and J by 6 bases, 11 bases remained unmatched. The CDR3 DNA reads as TGTGCCAGCTCAGACTCGAGCGGGGGGCTAGTCAATGAGCAGTTCTTC. It translates to CASSDSSGGLVNEQFF.

This chain links TRBV19 with TRBJ2-1; TRBD2 matches at 11 bases. Germline trimming cut 6 bases from V and 6 bases from J; bases unmatched to any gene: 13. CDR3 size: 17 residues. Looked up from germline, CDR1 is LNHDA and CDR2 is SQIVND (reference sequence). This CDR3 reads CASSPHLLAGGLNEQFF. In nucleotides, the CDR3 is TGTGCCAGTAGCCCGCACCTCCTAGCGGGGGGCCTCAATGAGCAGTTCTTC.

In this sample, this clone turned up once. The rearrangement links TRBV7-2 to TRBJ2-5; possibly TRBD2 for D (7 bases). Trimming shortened V by 5 bases and J by 5 bases, and 15 bases separated the two germline ends. Germline V gene lookup returns CDR1 SGHTA and CDR2 FQGNSA. This CDR3 is 14 amino acids long. The CDR3 is CASSPVGGRETQYF. The CDR3 nucleotides read TGTGCCAGCAGCCCGGTGGGGGGGCGGGAGACCCAGTACTTC.

The CDR3 sequence: CASRGTSGQGDTQYF. The CDR3, as DNA: TGTGCCAGCAGGGGGACTAGCGGGCAAGGAGATACGCAGTATTTT. The gene calls are TRBV6-5 and TRBJ2-3; 12 bases align to TRBD2. This CDR3 has 15 residues. Trimming removed 6 bases from V and 5 bases from J; junction bases left unmatched: 6. Germline loops: CDR1 MNHEY, CDR2 SVGAGI.

This clone is a singleton in its sample. The CDR3 loop is CASSQGTGGPYEQYF. DNA of the CDR3: TGCGCCAGCAGCCAAGGGACAGGGGGACCCTACGAGCAGTACTTC. This chain links TRBV4-1 with TRBJ2-7, with TRBD1 matching 10 bases. The V gene end was trimmed by 1 base and the J gene end by 2 bases; junction bases not matched to a gene: 2. Germline lookup yields CDR1 MGHRA and CDR2 YSYEKL. This CDR3 is 15 amino acids long.

In this sample, this clone turned up once. This chain connects TRBV16 to TRBJ2-3, with D unclear. The CDR3 loop spans 13 amino acids. Germline CDR1 is KGHSY and CDR2 is FQNENV. V was trimmed by 4 bases and J by 1 base, leaving 6 bases between them. The CDR3 coding sequence is TGTGCCAGCAGCCGTTCTGGCACAGATACGCAGTATTTT. Its protein is CASSRSGTDTQYF. Together with reference TRBV16 and TRBJ2-3, the CDR3 gives the full variable domain: GEEVAQTPKHLVRGEGQKAKLYCAPIKGHSYVFWYQQVLKNEFKFLISFQNENVFDETGMPKERFSAKCLPNSPCSLEIQATKLEDSAVYFCASSRSGTDTQYFGPGTRLTVL.

This chain connects TRBV21-1 to TRBJ2-1; TRBD1, the table's D call, was not compared with the DNA. TRBV21-1 is a known pseudogene. The CDR3 sequence is 13 residues long. This chain's CDR3 is CASRDRRYNEQFF. The CDR3 bases are TGTGCCAGCAGGGACAGGCGGTACAATGAGCAGTTCTTC.

This chain uses TRBV9 with TRBJ1-2; D is unresolved. V lost 0 bases to trimming and J lost 3 bases, with 9 bases between them. In germline, CDR1 is SGDLS, CDR2 YYNGEE. This CDR3 comprises 14 residues. The CDR3 loop is CASSVGRAHYGYTF. In DNA, the CDR3 is TGTGCCAGCAGCGTAGGTCGAGCGCACTATGGCTACACCTTC.

V and J are TRBV19 and TRBJ1-6; 11 nucleotides line up with TRBD1. The CDR3 is made up of 17 amino acids. The V and J ends lost 6 bases and 6 bases, in that order; junction bases with no gene match: 10. Germline CDR1 reads LNHDA; CDR2 reads SQIVND (reference sequence). As DNA, the CDR3 is TGTGCCAGTAGCACGGAGGGAGGGACAGGGGGTAATTCACCCCTCCACTTT. Translated: CASSTEGGTGGNSPLHF.